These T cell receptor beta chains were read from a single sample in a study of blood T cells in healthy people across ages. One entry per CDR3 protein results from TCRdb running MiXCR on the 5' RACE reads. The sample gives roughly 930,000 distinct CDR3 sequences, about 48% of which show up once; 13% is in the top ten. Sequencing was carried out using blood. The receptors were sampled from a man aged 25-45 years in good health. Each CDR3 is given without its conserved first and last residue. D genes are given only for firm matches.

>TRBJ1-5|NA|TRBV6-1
ASRDLGQPQH
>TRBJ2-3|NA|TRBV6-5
ASSYSTWATDTQY
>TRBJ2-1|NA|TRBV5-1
AGSSQGSYNEQF
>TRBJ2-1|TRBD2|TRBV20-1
SARPPSRTSGGTSYNEQF
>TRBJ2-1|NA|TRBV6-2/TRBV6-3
ASSEQGTDEQF
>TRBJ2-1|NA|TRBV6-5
ASSTLNGDEQF
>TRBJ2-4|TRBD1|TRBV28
ASRPPLVGTGGYDIQY
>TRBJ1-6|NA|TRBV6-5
ASRSDGSFNSPLH
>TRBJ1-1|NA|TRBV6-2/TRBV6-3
ASSYVNTEAF
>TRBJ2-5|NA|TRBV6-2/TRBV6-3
ASSSFGAGDKEQY
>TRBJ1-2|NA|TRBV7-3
ASSLNPGDYGYT
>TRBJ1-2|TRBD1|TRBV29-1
SVEQGAQGYGYT
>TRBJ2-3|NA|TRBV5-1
ASSLVGAERTDTQY
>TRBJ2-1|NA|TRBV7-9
ASSPPGPWNEQF
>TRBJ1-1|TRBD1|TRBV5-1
ASSLHRGGTEAF
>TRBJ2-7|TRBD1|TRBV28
ASSRGDRAWIDEQY
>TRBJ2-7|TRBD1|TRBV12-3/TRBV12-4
ASSFRGRYEQY
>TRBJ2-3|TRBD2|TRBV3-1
ASSRSSGLSFTDTQY
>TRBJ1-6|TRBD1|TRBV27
ASSLSGTGINSPLH
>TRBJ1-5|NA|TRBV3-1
ASSQDRDQPQH
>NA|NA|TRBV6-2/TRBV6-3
ASLDLYEQY
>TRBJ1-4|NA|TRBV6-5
ATAHRDSNEKLF
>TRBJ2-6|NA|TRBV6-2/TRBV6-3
ASSLGTGWANVLT
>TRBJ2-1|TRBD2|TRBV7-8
ASSLGTSGSRSYNEQF
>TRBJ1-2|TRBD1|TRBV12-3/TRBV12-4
ASRSGTDYYGYT
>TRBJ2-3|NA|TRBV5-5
ASTRRGPGTDTQY
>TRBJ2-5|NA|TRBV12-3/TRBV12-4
ASSLADRKETQY
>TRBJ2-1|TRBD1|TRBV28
ASSADRATYNEQF